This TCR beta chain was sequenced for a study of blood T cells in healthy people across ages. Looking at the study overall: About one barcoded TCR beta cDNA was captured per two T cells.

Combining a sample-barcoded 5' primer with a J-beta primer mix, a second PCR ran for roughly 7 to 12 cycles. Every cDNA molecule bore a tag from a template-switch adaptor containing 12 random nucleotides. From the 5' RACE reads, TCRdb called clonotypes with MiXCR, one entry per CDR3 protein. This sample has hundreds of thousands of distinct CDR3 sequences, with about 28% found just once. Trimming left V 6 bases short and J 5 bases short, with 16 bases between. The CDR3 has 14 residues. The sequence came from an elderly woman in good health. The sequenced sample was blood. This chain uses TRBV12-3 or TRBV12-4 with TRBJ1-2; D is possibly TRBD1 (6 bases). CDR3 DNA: TGTGCCAGCAGCCAAGATCGGCAGGGGTATGGCTACACCTTC. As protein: CASSQDRQGYGYTF.